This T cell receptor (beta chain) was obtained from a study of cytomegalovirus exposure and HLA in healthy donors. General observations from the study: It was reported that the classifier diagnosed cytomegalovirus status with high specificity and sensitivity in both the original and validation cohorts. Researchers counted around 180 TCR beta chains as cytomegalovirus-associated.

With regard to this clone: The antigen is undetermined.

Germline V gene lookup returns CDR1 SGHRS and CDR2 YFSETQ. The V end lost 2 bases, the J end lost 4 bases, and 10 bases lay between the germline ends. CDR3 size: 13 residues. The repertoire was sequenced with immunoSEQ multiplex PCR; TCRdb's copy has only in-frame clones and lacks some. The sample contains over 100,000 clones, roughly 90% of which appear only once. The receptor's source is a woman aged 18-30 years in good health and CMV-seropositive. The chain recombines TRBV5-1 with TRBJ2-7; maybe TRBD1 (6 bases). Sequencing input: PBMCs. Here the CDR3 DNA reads TGCGCCAGCAGCTTCAGGGGACCTTACGAGCAGTACTTC. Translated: CASSFRGPYEQYF.